These 30 T cell receptor beta chains were sequenced from one sample in a study of CD8 T cells in ankylosing spondylitis. From the 5' RACE reads, TCRdb called clonotypes with MiXCR, one entry per CDR3 protein. Of 250,000 to 300,000 distinct CDR3 sequences listed, roughly 20% were seen once; the top ten hold 7.8%. Sequenced: blood, either unsorted or a sorted T cell fraction (not recorded which). These receptors all come from a male donor with ankylosing spondylitis or in good health (not recorded which).

The chain combines TRBV6-2 or TRBV6-3 with TRBJ2-5; TRBD2 is a possible D gene (6 bases). Trimming removed 6 bases at V and 5 bases at J, with 13 bases between. The CDR3 sequence is 13 residues long. Germline CDR1 and CDR2: MNHEY and SVGEGT. The CDR3 here is CASRTGVLETQYF. The CDR3 DNA reads TGTGCCAGCAGAACGGGGGTTTTGGAGACCCAGTACTTC.

The rearrangement uses TRBV7-6 and TRBJ2-3; D gene ambiguous. The germline V gene has CDR1 SGHVS and CDR2 FNYEAQ. Trimming took 1 base from V and 5 from J, leaving 7 bases between them. This CDR3 has 13 residues. CDR3 nucleotides: TGTGCCAGCAGCTTAGAACTGCGAGATACGCAGTATTTT. This gives the protein CASSLELRDTQYF. The full variable domain, rest sourced from reference TRBV7-6 and TRBJ2-3, is GAGVSQSPRYKVTKRGQDVALRCDPISGHVSLYWYRQALGQGPEFLTYFNYEAQQDKSGLPNDRFSAERPEGSISTLTIQRTEQRDSAMYRCASSLELRDTQYFGPGTRLTVL.

This clonotype was found once. The V gene is TRBV10-3, the J gene TRBJ2-1, with D maybe TRBD2 (5 bases). Germline assignment: CDR1 ENHRY and CDR2 SYGVKD. The CDR3 covers 13 residues. Trimming removed 6 bases from V and 2 bases from J, with 8 bases in between. CDR3 in amino acids: CAIRPGTYNEQFF. DNA for the CDR3: TGTGCCATCAGACCGGGGACCTACAATGAGCAGTTCTTC.

V usage is TRBV15 and J usage is TRBJ1-2; D gene ambiguous. The germline V and J ends were trimmed by 0 bases and 2 bases, with 7 bases remaining between them. The CDR3 totals 14 residues. Germline CDR1 LNHNV, CDR2 YYDKDF (reference sequence). The CDR3 nucleotides are TGTGCCACCAGCAGAGAACTGATGAACTATGGCTACACCTTC. This gives the protein CATSRELMNYGYTF.

The gene calls are TRBV5-1 and TRBJ2-2; possible D gene TRBD1, 6 bases. The CDR3 is 15 amino acids. From germline, CDR1 is SGHRS and CDR2 YFSETQ. Between the trimmed V and J ends, which lost 5 bases and 1 base, there was a span of 12 bases. The CDR3 sequence is CASRWDTGNTGELFF. CDR3 in DNA: TGCGCCAGCAGATGGGACACAGGGAACACCGGGGAGCTGTTTTTT.

The chain employs TRBV9 and TRBJ2-3; TRBD1 matches 7 bases. Trimming cost V 4 bases and J 4 bases; bases outside gene matches: 9. The germline gives CDR1 SGDLS, CDR2 YYNGEE. The CDR3 covers 15 residues. CDR3 in DNA: TGTGCCAGCAGCATGCGACAGGGTGGCTCAGATACGCAGTATTTT. Amino acid sequence: CASSMRQGGSDTQYF. The variable domain in full, completed from reference TRBV9 and TRBJ2-3, reads DSGVTQTPKHLITATGQRVTLRCSPRSGDLSVYWYQQSLDQGLQFLIQYYNGEERAKGNILERFSAQQFPDLHSELNLSSLELGDSALYFCASSMRQGGSDTQYFGPGTRLTVL.

The rearrangement joins TRBV5-1 to TRBJ2-7, with a weak D call TRBD2 (5 bases). V lost 0 bases and J lost 2, with 9 bases in between. This CDR3 is 14 amino acids long. CDR1 SGHRS and CDR2 YFSETQ come from the germline V gene. The CDR3, as DNA: TGCGCCAGCAGCTTGGGCTCCGGGGCCTACGAGCAGTACGTC. Protein: CASSLGSGAYEQYV.

The CDR3: CATSRYLGGETQYF. CDR3 coding DNA: TGTGCCACCAGCAGATACCTTGGAGGGGAGACCCAGTACTTC. This chain joins TRBV15 and TRBJ2-5; the D gene is possibly TRBD2 (6 bases). Germline CDR1 LNHNV, CDR2 YYDKDF (reference sequence). The CDR3 is made up of 14 amino acids. Trimming shortened V by 2 bases and J by 5 bases, and 12 bases separated the two germline ends.

This clonotype was recorded many times. This sequence joins TRBV4-2 and TRBJ2-3, with D perhaps assigned TRBD1 or TRBD2 (5 bases each). Germline V CDR1 and CDR2: LGHNA, YNFKEQ. V dropped 3 bases and J dropped 6 bases, with 16 bases sitting between them. The CDR3 runs to 15 residues. CDR3 residues: CASSHRDRGTDTQYF. DNA for the CDR3: TGTGCCAGCAGCCACCGGGACCGAGGAACCGATACGCAGTATTTT.

This clonotype turned up a few times. The chain recombines TRBV3-1 with TRBJ2-1; D assignment may be TRBD1 or TRBD2 (5 bases each). Trimming left V 1 base short and J 6 bases short, with 10 bases between. The V gene's germline CDR1 is LGHDT and CDR2 YNNKEL (reference sequence). This CDR3 comprises 14 residues. In nucleotides, the CDR3 is TGTGCCAGCAGCCAAGGGGGGAGTAGCAATGAGCAGTTCTTC. Protein: CASSQGGSSNEQFF.

V usage is TRBV20-1 and J usage is TRBJ2-3; 13 bases match TRBD2. Germline V lookup: CDR1 DFQATT, CDR2 SNEGSKA (reference sequence). V lost 5 bases to trimming and J lost 6 bases; unmatched junction nucleotides: 11. CDR3 length: 16 amino acids. The CDR3 spells CSAPYGTSGTSDTQYF. CDR3 nucleotides: TGCAGTGCTCCCTACGGGACTAGCGGGACTTCGGATACGCAGTATTTT.

The chain recombines TRBV11-1 with TRBJ2-5, with 7 nucleotides matching TRBD2. CDR1 SGHAT and CDR2 FQDESV come from the germline V gene (reference sequence). V lost 5 bases, J lost 2 bases, and 11 bases stayed unmatched. There are 16 residues in the CDR3. The CDR3 loop reads CASSPGGSGVQETQYF. The CDR3 coding sequence is TGTGCCAGCAGCCCCGGGGGGAGCGGGGTACAAGAGACCCAGTACTTC.

This clonotype was observed a handful of times. The chain carries TRBV20-1 and TRBJ2-6; D is ambiguous. Between the trimmed V and J ends, which lost 6 bases and 1 base, there was a span of 10 bases. In germline, CDR1 is DFQATT, CDR2 SNEGSKA (reference sequence). The CDR3 has 14 amino acids. CDR3 amino acids: CSADGRSGANVLTF. CDR3 DNA: TGCAGTGCCGATGGACGGTCTGGGGCCAACGTCCTGACTTTC.

This clonotype was detected only a few times. The rearrangement uses TRBV20-1 and TRBJ1-4, with TRBD1 matching 11 bases. J lost 12 bases, V lost 0 bases, and 6 bases had no gene match. The germline gives CDR1 DFQATT, CDR2 SNEGSKA (reference sequence). The CDR3 covers 14 residues. DNA for the CDR3: TGCAGTGCTAGAGATGGACAGGGGGCGACAGAACTGTTTTTT. This encodes CSARDGQGATELFF.

The chain is built from TRBV20-1 and TRBJ2-7; D is possibly TRBD1 (6 bases). CDR3 length equals 11 residues. CDR1 is DFQATT and CDR2 is SNEGSKA in the germline V gene (reference sequence). The V end was cut by 7 bases, the J end by 4 bases, with 11 bases between. CDR3 coding DNA: TGCAGTGACCAAGGGGGTTACGAGCAGTACGTC. Residues: CSDQGGYEQYV.

The table lists this clonotype with many counts. V and J are TRBV7-3 and TRBJ1-1, with TRBD1 as a possible D gene (6 bases). Germline V gene lookup returns CDR1 SGHTA and CDR2 FQGTGA. Trimming took off 1 base at V and 0 bases at J, with 12 bases between the two ends. The CDR3 runs 16 residues. CDR3 nucleotides: TGTGCCAGCAGCTTAAACGGTCCAGGGGTGAACACTGAAGCTTTCTTT. This translates into CASSLNGPGVNTEAFF.

The chain links TRBV27 to TRBJ2-1, with 8 bases that match TRBD2. The CDR3 extends over 15 amino acids. V shed 4 bases and J 2 bases; nucleotides not matched to a gene: 4. The V gene's germline CDR1 is MNHEY and CDR2 SMNVEV (reference sequence). This CDR3 is CASSSATSAYNEQFF. Written as DNA, the CDR3 is TGTGCCAGCAGTTCAGCGACTAGCGCCTACAATGAGCAGTTCTTC.

A note on this clonotype: This may come from a read error, since a much larger clone is one base off. Written as DNA, the CDR3 is TGCAGTGCTAGAGATCTGACTAGCGGGGAGACCCAGTACTTC. Translation gives CSARDLTSGETQYF. V usage is TRBV20-1 and J usage is TRBJ2-5, with 10 bases matching TRBD2. Germline values: CDR1 DFQATT, CDR2 SNEGSKA (reference sequence). This CDR3 has 14 amino acids. The J segment lost 5 bases and the V segment lost 0 bases, leaving 3 bases of the junction unmatched.

This clonotype was seen a handful of times. This chain links TRBV20-1 with TRBJ1-4; D unclear. The CDR3 is 14 amino acids. V was pared by 6 bases and J by 0 bases, with 11 bases between. CDR1 DFQATT and CDR2 SNEGSKA come from the germline V gene (reference sequence). As DNA, the CDR3 is TGCAGTGCCAACGACGGATCAACTAATGAAAAACTGTTTTTT. The encoded protein is CSANDGSTNEKLFF.

V is TRBV20-1 and J is TRBJ2-5; no clear D. CDR1 is DFQATT and CDR2 is SNEGSKA in the germline V gene (reference sequence). V lost 3 bases and J 4 bases, leaving 9 bases between the germline ends. CDR3 length equals 12 residues. CDR3 sequence: CSASEGLETQYF. The CDR3 DNA is TGCAGTGCTAGTGAAGGGTTAGAGACCCAGTACTTC.

This clonotype appeared a single time. One junction end does not reproduce the germline sequence, and a read error may be involved. V gene TRBV3-1 combines with J gene TRBJ1-6; D is possibly TRBD1 (6 bases). The CDR3 extends over 18 amino acids. Germline loops: CDR1 LGHDT, CDR2 YNNKEL (reference sequence). Here the CDR3 reads CATSQGFGGVDYNSPLHF. In DNA form, the CDR3 reads TGTGCCACCAGCCAGGGGTTCGGAGGGGTGGACTATAATTCACCCCTCCACTTT.

This clonotype was counted at least ten times. This chain links TRBV15 with TRBJ2-3; D not certain. The ends were cut back, 4 bases at V and 2 bases at J, with 4 bases in the middle. Germline V CDR1 and CDR2: LNHNV, YYDKDF (reference sequence). The CDR3 runs to 12 residues. The CDR3 nucleotides read TGTGCCACCAGCATCGCCACAGATACGCAGTATTTT. It specifies CATSIATDTQYF. Combining the CDR3 with reference TRBV15 and TRBJ2-3 gives the whole variable domain DAMVIQNPRYQVTQFGKPVTLSCSQTLNHNVMYWYQQKSSQAPKLLFHYYDKDFNNEADTPDNFQSRRPNTSFCFLDIRSPGLGDTAMYLCATSIATDTQYFGPGTRLTVL.

The chain has TRBV5-4 and TRBJ2-6; no clear D gene. The CDR3 loop spans 13 amino acids. Germline CDR1 is SGHNT and CDR2 is YYREEE (reference sequence). Trimming removed 5 bases at V and 4 bases at J, with 7 bases between. Here the CDR3 DNA reads TGTGCCAGCAGAGAGACCGGGGCCAACGTCCTGACTTTC. It yields the protein CASRETGANVLTF. Combining the CDR3 with reference TRBV5-4 and TRBJ2-6 gives the whole variable domain ETGVTQSPTHLIKTRGQQVTLRCSSQSGHNTVSWYQQALGQGPQFIFQYYREEENGRGNFPPRFSGLQFPNYSSELNVNALELDDSALYLCASRETGANVLTFGAGSRLTVL.

The rearrangement uses TRBV12-3 or TRBV12-4 and TRBJ1-5, with D hard to call. V gave up 1 base and J gave up 0 bases, with 4 bases separating them. CDR3 length: 14 residues. CDR3: CASSLEVSNQPQHF. The CDR3 DNA sequence: TGTGCCAGCAGTTTAGAGGTTAGCAATCAGCCCCAGCATTTT.

V usage is TRBV5-1 and J usage is TRBJ2-1, with 9 bases aligning to TRBD1. The CDR3 has 15 residues. V lost 7 bases and J lost 5; bases outside the gene matches: 10. The V gene's germline CDR1 is SGHRS and CDR2 YFSETQ. In DNA form, the CDR3 reads TGCGCCAGCTCGCAGGGGGACAGGGTTGACAATGAGCAGTTCTTC. Its protein is CASSQGDRVDNEQFF. Filled out from reference TRBV5-1 and TRBJ2-1, the complete variable domain reads KAGVTQTPRYLIKTRGQQVTLSCSPISGHRSVSWYQQTPGQGLQFLFEYFSETQRNKGNFPGRFSGRQFSNSRSEMNVSTLELGDSALYLCASSQGDRVDNEQFFGPGTRLTVL.

The chain joins TRBV4-1 to TRBJ1-4, with unresolved D. CDR1 and CDR2 from the germline V gene are MGHRA and YSYEKL. Trimming shortened V by 0 bases and J by 0 bases, and 20 bases separated the two germline ends. This CDR3 contains 20 residues. The CDR3 bases are TGCGCCAGCAGCCAAGATTGGGCAGCGCGTGCAGCTGCAACTAATGAAAAACTGTTTTTT. Translated: CASSQDWAARAAATNEKLFF.

The V and J genes are TRBV5-1 and TRBJ1-6, with D possibly TRBD1 on 5 matching bases. The CDR3 has 17 amino acids. With 0 bases removed from V and 7 bases from J, the gap between germline ends came to 17 bases. Germline-derived CDR1 and CDR2 are SGHRS and YFSETQ. CDR3 nucleotide sequence: TGCGCCAGCAGCTTGGACCACTCCGGGACTTTCAATTCACCCCTCCACTTT. Its protein is CASSLDHSGTFNSPLHF.

This chain links TRBV30 with TRBJ1-6; TRBD1 is a possible D gene (5 bases). V was clipped by 2 bases and J by 0 bases, with 20 bases between them. The germline gives CDR1 GTSNPN, CDR2 SVGIG (reference sequence). This CDR3 spans 19 amino acids. CDR3 coding DNA: TGTGCCTGGAGTCCTCTGGGACTCAACCGATACTCCTATAATTCACCCCTCCACTTT. This sequence encodes CAWSPLGLNRYSYNSPLHF.

A few counts support this clonotype. This chain connects TRBV30 to TRBJ2-3; unclear D gene. CDR1 and CDR2 from the germline V gene are GTSNPN and SVGIG (reference sequence). The CDR3 runs 13 residues. The germline V and J ends were trimmed by 5 bases and 0 bases, with 9 bases remaining between them. The CDR3, as DNA: TGTGCCTGGGGACGGCTAAGCACAGATACGCAGTATTTT. Amino acid sequence: CAWGRLSTDTQYF.

This rearrangement joins TRBV9 to TRBJ2-1; D gene uncertain. V was pared by 0 bases and J by 5 bases, with 9 bases between. This CDR3 contains 14 residues. Germline V CDR1 and CDR2: SGDLS, YYNGEE. The CDR3 sequence is CASSVGLQNNEQFF. In DNA form, the CDR3 reads TGTGCCAGCAGCGTAGGGCTACAGAACAATGAGCAGTTCTTC.